These T cell receptor beta chains were read from a single sample in a study of cytomegalovirus exposure and HLA in healthy donors. TCRdb keeps only in-frame clones here, not all; method: immunoSEQ multiplex PCR. Of about 190,000 clones detected, 65% to 85% appear once; the ten largest clones hold less than 2%. The sequenced sample was PBMCs. The receptors here all came from a woman younger than 30 in good health and CMV-seronegative. The CDR3 runs from the conserved cysteine through the conserved F or W. The D gene is left open where the match is weak. Not every row has a clone size; where given, it reads once, few, many or a size class.

cdr3_nt: TGTGCCGGTGGACAGGGAGGAATTAGTGGCTACACCTTC; cdr3_aa: CAGGQGGISGYTF; d_call: TRBD1; clone_size: few; v_call: TRBV19; j_call: TRBJ1-2
cdr3_nt: TGTGCCAGCAGCTTAGCTACAGGGAGAATCACAGATACGCAGTATTTT; cdr3_aa: CASSLATGRITDTQYF; d_call: -; clone_size: -; v_call: TRBV11-2; j_call: TRBJ2-3
cdr3_nt: TGTGCCAGCAGTTACCCTGGACAGGGGACGAACAATGAGCAGTTCTTC; cdr3_aa: CASSYPGQGTNNEQFF; d_call: TRBD1; clone_size: -; v_call: TRBV6-6; j_call: TRBJ2-1
cdr3_nt: TGCGCCAGCAGCTTGTCTAATGTCGAGCAGTACTTC; cdr3_aa: CASSLSNVEQYF; d_call: -; clone_size: -; v_call: TRBV5-1; j_call: TRBJ2-7
cdr3_nt: TGCGCCAGCAGCCAATTTTCGATAGGAGGTGGCTACACCTTC; cdr3_aa: CASSQFSIGGGYTF; d_call: -; clone_size: few; v_call: TRBV4-1; j_call: TRBJ1-2
cdr3_nt: TGTGCCAGCAGTCCCATGACTAGCGGGATTTACAATGAGCAGTTCTTC; cdr3_aa: CASSPMTSGIYNEQFF; d_call: TRBD2; clone_size: -; v_call: TRBV28; j_call: TRBJ2-1
cdr3_nt: TGTGCCAGCAGCGCGAGCGGGAAAAGCCACTACGAGCAGTACTTC; cdr3_aa: CASSASGKSHYEQYF; d_call: TRBD2; clone_size: -; v_call: TRBV7-2; j_call: TRBJ2-7
cdr3_nt: TGTGCCAGCAGCCCCCGGGGGGCGGAGGGGAACTACGAGCAGTACTTC; cdr3_aa: CASSPRGAEGNYEQYF; d_call: -; clone_size: -; v_call: TRBV4-2; j_call: TRBJ2-7
cdr3_nt: TGTGCCAGCAGCTTTACTAGCGGGGGGTCCACCTACAATGAGCAGTTCTTC; cdr3_aa: CASSFTSGGSTYNEQFF; d_call: TRBD2; clone_size: few; v_call: TRBV7-9; j_call: TRBJ2-1
cdr3_nt: TGTGCCAGCAGCTTAGTCCCCTCGGGGGAAACCACAGATACGCAGTATTTT; cdr3_aa: CASSLVPSGETTDTQYF; d_call: -; clone_size: -; v_call: TRBV11-2; j_call: TRBJ2-3
cdr3_nt: TGTGCCAGTAGTATTAGCGGCCAAGTCTCCGCGATAACCTACGAGCAGTACTTC; cdr3_aa: CASSISGQVSAITYEQYF; d_call: -; clone_size: -; v_call: TRBV19; j_call: TRBJ2-7
cdr3_nt: TGTGCCAGCAGTGGGGGGCCCTACAATGAGCAGTTCTTC; cdr3_aa: CASSGGPYNEQFF; d_call: -; clone_size: -; v_call: TRBV6-1; j_call: TRBJ2-1
cdr3_nt: TGTGCCAGCAGTTACTCGGGCAGATCTTGGGGCTACACCTTC; cdr3_aa: CASSYSGRSWGYTF; d_call: -; clone_size: once; v_call: TRBV6-5; j_call: TRBJ1-2
cdr3_nt: TGTGCCAGCAGTTACGGGACAGTAAGACCCTACGAGCAGTACTTC; cdr3_aa: CASSYGTVRPYEQYF; d_call: TRBD1; clone_size: -; v_call: TRBV6-6; j_call: TRBJ2-7
cdr3_nt: TGTGCCAGCAGTGCCTCTAGCGGGAGTAATACGCAGTATTTT; cdr3_aa: CASSASSGSNTQYF; d_call: TRBD2; clone_size: -; v_call: TRBV27; j_call: TRBJ2-3
cdr3_nt: TGCGCCAGCAGCCTCCGGGACACTTACAATGAGCAGTTCTTC; cdr3_aa: CASSLRDTYNEQFF; d_call: -; clone_size: once; v_call: TRBV5-1; j_call: TRBJ2-1
cdr3_nt: TGTGCCAGCAGCTCCGGACAGGGAAGTTCACCCCTCCACTTT; cdr3_aa: CASSSGQGSSPLHF; d_call: TRBD1; clone_size: once; v_call: TRBV9; j_call: TRBJ1-6
cdr3_nt: TGTGCCAGCAGCTTGGATAGGGGCGAGCAGTACTTC; cdr3_aa: CASSLDRGEQYF; d_call: -; clone_size: -; v_call: TRBV5-6; j_call: TRBJ2-7
cdr3_nt: TGCGCCAGCAGCCCGGGACTAGCGGGGCCAGAGACCCAGTACTTC; cdr3_aa: CASSPGLAGPETQYF; d_call: TRBD2; clone_size: once; v_call: TRBV5-1; j_call: TRBJ2-5
cdr3_nt: TGTGCCAGCAGCTTAGGGTGGGGCGCTCAAAACACCATATATTTT; cdr3_aa: CASSLGWGAQNTIYF; d_call: -; clone_size: few; v_call: TRBV7-8; j_call: TRBJ1-3
cdr3_nt: TGTGCCAGCAGCTGGACTAGCGGGAGGGCCGGGGCCTACGAGCAGTACTTC; cdr3_aa: CASSWTSGRAGAYEQYF; d_call: TRBD2; clone_size: -; v_call: TRBV7-2; j_call: TRBJ2-7
cdr3_nt: TGTGCCAGCAGGCCGACACAGGGGGTATCGGAACTGTTTTTT; cdr3_aa: CASRPTQGVSELFF; d_call: TRBD1; clone_size: -; v_call: TRBV27; j_call: TRBJ1-4
cdr3_nt: TGTGCCAGCAAGCCCCCCGGGAGCAACTATGGCTACACCTTC; cdr3_aa: CASKPPGSNYGYTF; d_call: -; clone_size: -; v_call: TRBV7-9; j_call: TRBJ1-2
cdr3_nt: TGCGCCAGCAGCCAAACCGAGGGACAAGCTAACTATGGCTACACCTTC; cdr3_aa: CASSQTEGQANYGYTF; d_call: -; clone_size: -; v_call: TRBV4-1; j_call: TRBJ1-2
cdr3_nt: TGTGCCAGCAGTTCCTCCATCCGGTTGGACAACCCTAACTATGGCTACACCTTC; cdr3_aa: CASSSSIRLDNPNYGYTF; d_call: -; clone_size: -; v_call: TRBV28; j_call: TRBJ1-2
cdr3_nt: TGTGCCAGCAGGGACTGGACAGGGAAGGCCCCCAATTCACCCCTCCACTTT; cdr3_aa: CASRDWTGKAPNSPLHF; d_call: TRBD1; clone_size: -; v_call: TRBV2; j_call: TRBJ1-6
cdr3_nt: TGTGCCAGCAGCCAAGACCCTGGGCGGGGGCTGGGCTATGGCTACACCTTC; cdr3_aa: CASSQDPGRGLGYGYTF; d_call: -; clone_size: once; v_call: TRBV4-2; j_call: TRBJ1-2
cdr3_nt: TGTGCCAGCATCTCTAGCGGGAGATTCTACGAGCAGTACTTC; cdr3_aa: CASISSGRFYEQYF; d_call: TRBD2; clone_size: -; v_call: TRBV25-1; j_call: TRBJ2-7
cdr3_nt: TGTGCCAGCAGTGTCGAAGGGACTAGCGGTGTTGGTACGCAGTATTTT; cdr3_aa: CASSVEGTSGVGTQYF; d_call: TRBD2; clone_size: -; v_call: TRBV27; j_call: TRBJ2-3
cdr3_nt: TGTGCCAGTAGTATTGTTGCGGCAGGAGGCGGTAATCAGCCCCAGCATTTT; cdr3_aa: CASSIVAAGGGNQPQHF; d_call: -; clone_size: few; v_call: TRBV19; j_call: TRBJ1-5
cdr3_nt: TGCGCCAGCAGCTTGGACAATGCAGCCAAAAACATTCAGTACTTC; cdr3_aa: CASSLDNAAKNIQYF; d_call: -; clone_size: -; v_call: TRBV5-1; j_call: TRBJ2-4
cdr3_nt: TGTGCCATCAACCCGGGACAGGGGTCCTATGGCTACACCTTC; cdr3_aa: CAINPGQGSYGYTF; d_call: TRBD1; clone_size: -; v_call: TRBV10-3; j_call: TRBJ1-2
cdr3_nt: TGTGCCAGCAGTGCCCATAACACTGAAGCTTTCTTT; cdr3_aa: CASSAHNTEAFF; d_call: -; clone_size: few; v_call: TRBV2; j_call: TRBJ1-1
cdr3_nt: TGTGCCAGCAGCTTGGACAGGGAAAATTTTCTGTTTTTT; cdr3_aa: CASSLDRENFLFF; d_call: -; clone_size: once; v_call: TRBV5-4; j_call: TRBJ1-4
cdr3_nt: TGCGCCAGCAGCCTTAGAGTTGAAGGGACTAACACAGATACGCAGTATTTT; cdr3_aa: CASSLRVEGTNTDTQYF; d_call: TRBD2; clone_size: -; v_call: TRBV5-1; j_call: TRBJ2-3
cdr3_nt: TGTGCCAGCAGTTCCCGGCAAGGACTCGGCTACGAGCAGTACTTC; cdr3_aa: CASSSRQGLGYEQYF; d_call: -; clone_size: once; v_call: TRBV6-5; j_call: TRBJ2-7
cdr3_nt: TGTGCCAGAAGCTTGGGGACTAGCGGCTACAATGAGCAGTTCTTC; cdr3_aa: CARSLGTSGYNEQFF; d_call: TRBD2; clone_size: -; v_call: TRBV5-3; j_call: TRBJ2-1
cdr3_nt: TGTGCCAGCAGCCAAGGTTTGCAGGGGGAGCAGTACTTC; cdr3_aa: CASSQGLQGEQYF; d_call: -; clone_size: -; v_call: TRBV14; j_call: TRBJ2-7
cdr3_nt: TGCGCCAGCAGCCAATTACCACTTGACAGGGTTGGAAACACCATATATTTT; cdr3_aa: CASSQLPLDRVGNTIYF; d_call: TRBD1; clone_size: -; v_call: TRBV4-1; j_call: TRBJ1-3